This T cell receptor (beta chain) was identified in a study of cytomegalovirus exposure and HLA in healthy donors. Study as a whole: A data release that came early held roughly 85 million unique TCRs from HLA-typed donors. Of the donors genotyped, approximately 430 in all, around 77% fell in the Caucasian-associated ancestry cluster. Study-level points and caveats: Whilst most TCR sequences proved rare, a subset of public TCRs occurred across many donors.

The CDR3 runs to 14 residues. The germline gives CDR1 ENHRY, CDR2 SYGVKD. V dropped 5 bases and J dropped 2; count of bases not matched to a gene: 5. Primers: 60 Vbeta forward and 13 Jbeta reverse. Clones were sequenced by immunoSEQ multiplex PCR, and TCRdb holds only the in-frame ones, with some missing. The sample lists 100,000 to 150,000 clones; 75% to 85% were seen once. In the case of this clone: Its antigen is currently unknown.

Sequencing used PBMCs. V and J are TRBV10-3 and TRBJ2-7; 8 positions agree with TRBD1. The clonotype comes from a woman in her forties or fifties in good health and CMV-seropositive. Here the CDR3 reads CAISPPTGAYEQYF. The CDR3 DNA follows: TGTGCCATCAGTCCCCCGACAGGGGCCTACGAGCAGTACTTC.